The 28 T cell receptor beta chains presented below share a single source sample, sequenced in a study of blood T cell repertoires in COVID-19. Only in-frame clones appear in the TCRdb table, and some are missing; sequencing was by immunoSEQ multiplex PCR. Of about 200,000 clones in the sample, around 85% are singletons; the top ten hold more than 2%. The source material was peripheral blood. The receptors here all came from a woman aged 70-85 years with COVID-19, enrolled during active disease.

The CDR3 reads CASSSQGSTEAFF. The CDR3 DNA follows: TGTGCCAGCAGTTCACAGGGGAGCACTGAAGCTTTCTTT. The rearrangement joins TRBV27 to TRBJ1-1; 7 positions agree with TRBD1. The CDR3 runs to 13 residues. CDR1 and CDR2 (germline): MNHEY, SMNVEV (reference sequence). The ends lost 4 bases at V and 4 bases at J; junction bases unmatched: 3.

The rearrangement links TRBV19 to TRBJ2-7, with D perhaps matching TRBD1 (5 bases). This CDR3 contains 16 residues. Germline assignment: CDR1 LNHDA and CDR2 SQIVND (reference sequence). Between the trimmed V and J ends, which lost 0 bases and 3 bases, there was a span of 15 bases. The chain's CDR3 is CASSIEDTLIGYEQYF. The CDR3, as DNA: TGTGCCAGTAGTATAGAGGACACACTGATTGGCTACGAGCAGTACTTC. The full variable domain, completed using reference TRBV19 and TRBJ2-7, is DGGITQSPKYLFRKEGQNVTLSCEQNLNHDAMYWYRQDPGQGLRLIYYSQIVNDFQKGDIAEGYSVSREKKESFPLTVTSAQKNPTAFYLCASSIEDTLIGYEQYFGPGTRLTVT.

The chain joins TRBV6-2 or TRBV6-3 to TRBJ1-1, with 8 bases fitting TRBD1. This CDR3 contains 18 residues. The V segment lost 1 base and the J segment 1 base; nucleotides outside the gene matches: 11. The germline gives CDR1 MNHEY, CDR2 SVGEGT. The CDR3 here is CASSYLGQGLRRNTEAFF. DNA for the CDR3: TGTGCCAGCAGTTACTTAGGACAGGGACTTAGGAGGAACACTGAAGCTTTCTTT.

The gene calls are TRBV6-5 and TRBJ2-5, with a weak D call TRBD2 (5 bases). V was clipped by 6 bases and J by 1 base, with 12 bases between them. The CDR3 is 14 residues long. Germline CDR1 is MNHEY and CDR2 is SVGAGI. The CDR3 coding sequence is TGTGCCAGCAGCCTCGGGATCTCCCAAGAGACCCAGTACTTC. Protein: CASSLGISQETQYF.

Concerning this clone itself: The same CDR3 is also encoded by other DNA sequences in this sample. V usage is TRBV7-3 and J usage is TRBJ1-1, with D perhaps matching TRBD1 (5 bases). CDR3 length: 14 amino acids. The germline V and J ends were trimmed by 5 bases and 1 base, with 11 bases remaining between them. The germline V gene encodes CDR1 SGHTA and CDR2 FQGTGA. The CDR3 coding sequence is TGTGCCAGCAGCGATACCGGGGGGAACACTGAAGCTTTCTTT. As protein: CASSDTGGNTEAFF.

This chain connects TRBV6-5 to TRBJ1-2; D possibly corresponds to TRBD1 (5 bases). Trimming took off 0 bases at V and 3 bases at J, with 11 bases between the two ends. Looked up from germline, CDR1 is MNHEY and CDR2 is SVGAGI. This CDR3 contains 15 residues. This CDR3 reads CASSYSFGGDYGYTF. CDR3 DNA sequence: TGTGCCAGCAGTTACTCTTTCGGGGGGGACTATGGCTACACCTTC.

V is TRBV9 and J is TRBJ2-3; 13 bases are shared with TRBD2. Germline CDR1 and CDR2: SGDLS and YYNGEE. The CDR3 is 16 residues long. The V segment lost 7 bases and the J segment 3 bases; nucleotides outside the gene matches: 8. The CDR3 sequence: CASGGTSGAQTDTQYF. CDR3 in DNA: TGTGCCAGCGGCGGGACTAGCGGGGCCCAGACAGATACGCAGTATTTT.

This clone was detected once. This chain uses TRBV5-4 with TRBJ1-3; D might be TRBD1 (5 bases). V lost 5 bases and J lost 4, with 19 bases in between. This CDR3 contains 16 residues. Germline values: CDR1 SGHNT, CDR2 YYREEE (reference sequence). The CDR3 nucleotides read TGTGCCAGCAGTTCAGGGTCTCAAGCGCACGGAAACACCATATATTTT. As protein: CASSSGSQAHGNTIYF.

The CDR3 reads CASSYGGIPEGYTF. The CDR3 DNA is TGTGCCAGCAGTTACGGAGGGATCCCAGAGGGCTACACCTTC. The chain uses TRBV6-6 and TRBJ1-2; D is uncertain. The CDR3 runs to 14 residues. With 2 bases removed from V and 8 bases from J, the gap between germline ends came to 15 bases. Germline lookup yields CDR1 MNHNY and CDR2 SVGAGI (reference sequence).

This clone turned up a few times. CDR3 coding DNA: TGTGCCAGCAGCCAAGGTTTATCCCCGAGGGAGAACACTGAAGCTTTCTTT. Protein sequence: CASSQGLSPRENTEAFF. V gene TRBV4-2 combines with J gene TRBJ1-1, with D unresolved. Germline V lookup: CDR1 LGHNA, CDR2 YNFKEQ. V was shortened by 1 base and J by 1 base, with 16 bases between the two germline ends. CDR3 size: 17 residues.

J is TRBJ2-3 and V is TRBV6-5, with 7 nucleotides matching TRBD1. The trim removed 4 bases at V and 2 bases at J, leaving 3 bases unmatched. CDR3 length: 14 residues. The germline gives CDR1 MNHEY, CDR2 SVGAGI. For the CDR3, the DNA is TGTGCCAGCAGTTCCGACAGGGCCACAGATACGCAGTATTTT. Residues: CASSSDRATDTQYF.

This chain connects TRBV19 to TRBJ2-7; D ambiguous. The CDR3 runs 12 residues. Deletions cut 7 bases from V and 6 bases from J, with 13 bases between. CDR1 LNHDA and CDR2 SQIVND come from the germline V gene (reference sequence). In nucleotides, the CDR3 is TGTGCCAGTACCACCCTCGGGTCCGAGCAGTACTTC. It translates to CASTTLGSEQYF.

The V gene is TRBV9, the J gene TRBJ2-3; 10 nucleotides line up with TRBD1. The CDR3 is 15 residues long. The germline CDR1 and CDR2 sequences are SGDLS and YYNGEE. V lost 0 bases, J lost 3 bases, and 1 base stayed unmatched. The CDR3 spells CASSVGTGGTDTQYF. The CDR3 DNA reads as TGTGCCAGCAGCGTAGGGACAGGGGGAACAGATACGCAGTATTTT.

This clone was seen more than once but under ten times. The chain carries TRBV7-9 and TRBJ2-7; 7 bases line up with TRBD1. From germline, CDR1 is SEHNR and CDR2 FQNEAQ (reference sequence). The trim removed 6 bases at V and 1 base at J, leaving 9 bases unmatched. This CDR3 is built from 15 residues. The CDR3 reads CASSPDRVGSYEQYF. The CDR3 bases are TGTGCCAGCAGTCCCGACAGGGTCGGGTCCTACGAGCAGTACTTC.

The V gene is TRBV9, the J gene TRBJ1-6; D is unclear. The V and J ends lost 0 bases and 5 bases respectively, with 9 bases between them. CDR3 length equals 15 residues. Germline V lookup: CDR1 SGDLS, CDR2 YYNGEE. CDR3 sequence (DNA): TGTGCCAGCAGCGTAGGAGGGTTCGATAATTCACCCCTCCACTTT. Its translation: CASSVGGFDNSPLHF.

The J gene is TRBJ1-1, the V gene TRBV28; no definite D call. The CDR3 contains 14 residues. Deletions cut 2 bases from V and 1 base from J, with 8 bases between. Germline assignment: CDR1 MDHEN and CDR2 SYDVKM. CDR3 DNA sequence: TGTGCCAGCAGTTTACTTTTGGCGAACACTGAAGCTTTCTTT. Residues: CASSLLLANTEAFF.

This sequence joins TRBV7-9 and TRBJ2-7; tentative D call: TRBD1 (5 bases). The CDR3 is made up of 14 amino acids. Germline values: CDR1 SEHNR, CDR2 FQNEAQ (reference sequence). The ends were cut back, 1 base at V and 0 bases at J, with 7 bases in the middle. Here the CDR3 DNA reads TGTGCCAGCAGCTTAGGAGACAGCTCCTACGAGCAGTACTTC. Protein: CASSLGDSSYEQYF.

The chain links TRBV11-2 to TRBJ1-1, with D uncertain. The V end lost 6 bases, the J end lost 1 base, and 9 bases lay between the germline ends. Germline values: CDR1 SGHAT, CDR2 FQNNGV. This CDR3 region has 13 residues. CDR3 nucleotide sequence: TGTGCCAGCAGGTTTACAAGGAACACTGAAGCTTTCTTT. Translating gives CASRFTRNTEAFF.

The chain is built from TRBV5-1 and TRBJ2-7; weak D call: TRBD2 (5 bases). Germline V gene sequence: CDR1 SGHRS, CDR2 YFSETQ. There are 13 residues in the CDR3. V gave up 1 base and J gave up 3 bases, with 8 bases separating them. The CDR3 nucleotides read TGCGCCAGCAGCTTGAGCAGCGGCTACGAGCAGTACTTC. Translating it yields CASSLSSGYEQYF.

V and J are TRBV11-2 and TRBJ1-5; the match to TRBD1 covers 7 bases. The CDR3 totals 15 residues. J was trimmed by 3 bases and V by 3 bases; bases with no gene match: 5. Germline-derived CDR1 and CDR2 are SGHAT and FQNNGV. As DNA, the CDR3 is TGTGCCAGCAGCTTGACAGGGTCGGACAATCAGCCCCAGCATTTT. It is translated as CASSLTGSDNQPQHF.

The chain joins TRBV6-2 or TRBV6-3 to TRBJ1-6; D gene unclear. The CDR3 spans 16 residues. V lost 6 bases, J lost 5 bases, and 17 bases lay in between. Germline loops: CDR1 MNHEY, CDR2 SVGEGT. The CDR3 is CASSNLAGVHNSPLHF. The DNA for the CDR3 is TGTGCCAGCAGCAACCTCGCGGGTGTGCATAATTCACCCCTCCACTTT.

V usage is TRBV30 and J usage is TRBJ2-6; D uncertain. This CDR3 contains 18 residues. Germline lookup yields CDR1 GTSNPN and CDR2 SVGIG (reference sequence). V was pared by 1 base and J by 0 bases, with 16 bases between. The CDR3 DNA reads TGTGCCTGGAGTGGGGCGTCCTCCCCCCTCTCTGGGGCCAACGTCCTGACTTTC. Its translation: CAWSGASSPLSGANVLTF.

The chain combines TRBV19 with TRBJ2-5, with a possible D match to TRBD1 (6 bases). In germline, CDR1 is LNHDA, CDR2 SQIVND (reference sequence). Trimming removed 4 bases from V and 5 bases from J, with 8 bases in between. The CDR3 spans 12 residues. The CDR3: CASSNQGETQYF. As DNA, the CDR3 is TGTGCCAGTAGTAATCAGGGGGAGACCCAGTACTTC.

Only a few counts were recorded for this clone. This chain connects TRBV14 to TRBJ1-6, with 8 bases identical to TRBD1. Looked up from germline, CDR1 is SGHDN and CDR2 is FVKESK. Trimming took 0 bases from V and 9 from J; bases not matched to a gene: 7. There are 16 residues in the CDR3. CDR3 sequence reads: CASSQDLTGGGSPLHF. In DNA form, the CDR3 reads TGTGCCAGCAGCCAAGATCTCACAGGGGGAGGTTCACCCCTCCACTTT. Based on the CDR3 plus reference TRBV14 and TRBJ1-6, the full variable domain is EAGVTQFPSHSVIEKGQTVTLRCDPISGHDNLYWYRRVMGKEIKFLLHFVKESKQDESGMPNNRFLAERTGGTYSTLKVQPAELEDSGVYFCASSQDLTGGGSPLHFGNGTRLTVT.

The DNA for the CDR3 is TGTGCCAGCAGTTACTCTCCTCCGGGGGGGCTCAACGAGCAGTACTTC. Protein: CASSYSPPGGLNEQYF. The gene calls are TRBV6-5 and TRBJ2-7; 8 nucleotides line up with TRBD2. J gave up 5 bases and V 0 bases, and 9 bases lay outside the gene matches. The CDR3 spans 16 residues. The germline V gene encodes CDR1 MNHEY and CDR2 SVGAGI.

This clone has a single count. CDR3 amino acids: CASTRLFGYGYTF. DNA of the CDR3: TGTGCCAGCACCAGACTATTCGGATATGGCTACACCTTC. The V call is TRBV5-8, the J call TRBJ1-2, with D unresolved. Germline CDR1 and CDR2: SGHTS and YDEGEE. Trimming removed 6 bases from V and 5 bases from J, with 14 bases in between. This CDR3 is 13 amino acids long.

The chain couples TRBV5-8 to TRBJ1-5; possibly TRBD1 for D (5 bases). Trimming shortened V by 3 bases and J by 1 base, and 14 bases separated the two germline ends. The CDR3 totals 16 residues. Germline CDR1 is SGHTS and CDR2 is YDEGEE. CDR3 residues: CASSSGRGLSNQPQHF. The CDR3 DNA sequence: TGTGCCAGCAGCTCTGGGAGGGGCCTAAGCAATCAGCCCCAGCATTTT.

This clone was counted only a few times. The J gene is TRBJ2-7, the V gene TRBV23-1; 8 nucleotides line up with TRBD1. TRBV23-1 is an ORF, and what it does is uncertain. The CDR3 is 15 residues long. With 7 bases clipped from V and 1 base from J, the junction kept 9 bases outside the gene matches. As DNA, the CDR3 is TGCGCCAGCAACCAAGGACAGGGACCATCCTACGAGCAGTACTTC. It encodes CASNQGQGPSYEQYF.